This TCR beta chain was sequenced in a study of cytomegalovirus exposure and HLA in healthy donors. Background on the study: When 398 donors were genotyped, just over 80% of them were found to fall in the Caucasian-associated ancestry cluster.

Study results and limitations: Many donors shared some public TCRs, even though most TCR sequences were rare. In a later analysis, TCR beta V- and J-gene trimming showed a link to a missense DCLRE1C variant.

Concerning this clone: The antigen remains unidentified.

The CDR3 has 13 residues. CDR1 is MNHNS and CDR2 is SASEGT in the germline V gene. Trimming took 6 bases from V and 0 from J, leaving 3 bases between them. In the PCR, 60 Vbeta and 13 Jbeta primers were used. The method was immunoSEQ multiplex PCR; TCRdb's version includes in-frame clones alone and lacks a portion of them. Of some 130,000 clones detected, approximately 70% appear once; the ten largest clones hold 1% to 1.5%. Material: PBMCs. The chain carries TRBV6-1 and TRBJ2-6; D call uncertain. The TCR comes from a woman between 35 and 50 years old in good health and CMV-seronegative. CDR3 sequence: CASSYSGANVLTF. The CDR3 nucleotides read TGTGCCAGCAGCTACTCTGGGGCCAACGTCCTGACTTTC.